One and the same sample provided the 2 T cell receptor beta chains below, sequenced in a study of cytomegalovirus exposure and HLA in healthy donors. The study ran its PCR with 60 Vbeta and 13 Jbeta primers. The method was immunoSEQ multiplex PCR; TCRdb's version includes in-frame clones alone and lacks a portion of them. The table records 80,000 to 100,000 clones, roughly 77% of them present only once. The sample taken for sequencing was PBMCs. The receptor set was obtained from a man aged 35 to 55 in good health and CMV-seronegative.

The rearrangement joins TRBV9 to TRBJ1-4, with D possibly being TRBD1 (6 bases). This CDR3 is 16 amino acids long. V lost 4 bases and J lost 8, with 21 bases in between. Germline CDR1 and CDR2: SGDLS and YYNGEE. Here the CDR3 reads CASSTKSTGLDEKLFF. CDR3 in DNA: TGTGCCAGCAGCACAAAGAGTACAGGGTTGGACGAAAAACTGTTTTTT.

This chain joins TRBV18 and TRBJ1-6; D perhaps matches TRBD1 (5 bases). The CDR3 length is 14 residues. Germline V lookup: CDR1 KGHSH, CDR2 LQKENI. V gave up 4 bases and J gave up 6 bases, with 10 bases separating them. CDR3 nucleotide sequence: TGTGCCAGCTCACGGCAGGGTAGTAATTCACCCCTCCACTTT. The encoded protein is CASSRQGSNSPLHF.